This is a list of T cell receptor beta chains from one sample in a study of cytomegalovirus exposure and HLA in healthy donors. The data were produced by immunoSEQ multiplex PCR, yet TCRdb's version contains in-frame clones alone and is incomplete. The repertoire holds around 140,000 clones, with 80% to 90% as singletons. Material: PBMCs. The receptors were gathered from a woman under 30 in good health and CMV-seronegative. Both conserved end residues are part of each CDR3.

TRBJ1-3,TRBV4-1,CASSQVGRGASGNTIYF
TRBJ2-3,TRBV19,CASSPLGRADTQYF
TRBJ2-7,TRBV6-1,CASSQTGSIGEQYF
TRBJ2-1,TRBV7-3,CASSRLAETYNEQFF
TRBJ2-3,TRBV15,CATSRDRGTGGFTDTQYF
TRBJ1-5,TRBV27,CASSLSTGEDQPQHF
TRBJ1-2,TRBV4-2,CASSLTGESGYTF
TRBJ1-1,TRBV4-1,CASSQDGSGRVEAFF
TRBJ1-4,TRBV11-2,CASSRDRGEKLFF
TRBJ2-3,TRBV13,CASSTRAGAGGDTQYF
TRBJ1-2,TRBV27,CASSLLGANNYGYTF
TRBJ1-4,TRBV15,CATSREFRTGAEKLFF
TRBJ1-1,TRBV9,CASSVVGANTEAFF
TRBJ2-7,TRBV6-1,CASRTWDSPYEQYF
TRBJ2-7,TRBV6-5,CASTTDRAPYEQYF
TRBJ2-2,TRBV4-1,CASSPKGGGNTGELFF
TRBJ1-1,TRBV7-3,CASTLEGRGHMNTEAFF
TRBJ2-5,TRBV7-9,CASSHGQGRETQYF
TRBJ2-5,TRBV19,CASSSDRGPETQYF
TRBJ2-7,TRBV4-1,CASSQVFGGRSYEQYF
TRBJ1-5,TRBV16,CASSQSGGNSNQPQHF
TRBJ1-3,TRBV6-6,CASSLSVTGNTIYF
TRBJ2-7,TRBV10-1,CASSEGDRVSEQYF
TRBJ1-2,TRBV7-3,CASSFDRNYGYTF
TRBJ1-2,TRBV7-9,CASSLTGGPSGYTF
TRBJ1-1,TRBV16,CASSQTTGGEVKAFF
TRBJ2-3,TRBV7-2,CASSSGVISTDTQYF
TRBJ2-1,TRBV7-3,CASSAGTPFYNEQFF
TRBJ1-2,TRBV6-5,CASSYFTDGYTF
TRBJ1-1,TRBV6-5,CASSLQQFMNTEAFF
TRBJ2-1,TRBV11-2,CASSLTGNEQFF
TRBJ2-5,TRBV19,CASSIDSEETQYF
TRBJ1-4,TRBV19,CASSIDRDRAAGNEKLFF